This T cell receptor (beta chain) was captured by sequencing in a study of blood T cell repertoires in COVID-19. Across the study: From the United States, Italy and Spain came samples of acute and convalescent COVID-19. Sources were T cells, B-cell-depleted T cells, or PBMCs; the material itself was cDNA or gDNA.

Study processing details: The assay estimated nucleated cells by amplifying reference gene primers. Repertoires were generated with immunoSEQ multiplex PCR, while TCRdb's copy carries only in-frame clones and drops some. From that table come the V and J calls and clone size; the DNA was used to work out D and trimming. The sample contains 50,000 or so clones, about 90% of which appear only once. This CDR3 region has 13 residues. V lost 4 bases and J lost 2, with 8 bases in between. Per germline, CDR1 MNHEY and CDR2 SVGEGT. The rearrangement uses TRBV6-2 or TRBV6-3 and TRBJ2-5; D remains unclear. Sequences were obtained from peripheral blood. The source is a man in his sixties with active COVID-19. The CDR3 spells CASSSKEQETQYF. In DNA, the CDR3 is TGTGCCAGCAGTTCCAAAGAGCAAGAGACCCAGTACTTC.